This T cell receptor (beta chain) emerged from a study of monozygotic twins with inflammatory bowel disease. TCRdb reprocessed the 5' RACE reads and reports one entry per CDR3 protein, with no DNA. Recorded here are around 100,000 distinct CDR3 sequences; the top ten clones represent 1.9%. Germline CDR1 is SEHNR and CDR2 is FQNEAQ (reference sequence). This CDR3 is 17 amino acids long. The chain employs TRBV7-9 and TRBJ1-6; no DNA is available, so the TRBD1 call from TCRdb remains unchecked. This clonotype was obtained from a human donor with ulcerative colitis or Crohn's disease, or a healthy co-twin of an affected twin (not recorded which). The specimen sequenced was blood. This CDR3 reads CASSLVIAPPGYSPLHF.